This TCR beta chain was sequenced during a study of T cell responses to AZD1222 COVID-19 vaccine. About the study: The analysis combined second doses at about 4 or about 12 weeks.

V was pared by 9 bases and J by 0 bases, with 6 bases between. The CDR3 loop spans 11 amino acids. Germline loops: CDR1 MNHNS, CDR2 SASEGT. General study results and limits: After two AZD1222 doses, spike-specific TCR breadth and depth rose versus day 0. Dominant at 160-218 and 743-854, vaccine-associated CD4 TCRs also spanned spike. Nearly half of spike-specific TCRs reportedly target unmutated variant regions.

Clones were sequenced by immunoSEQ multiplex PCR, and TCRdb holds only the in-frame ones, with some missing. The table lists about 200,000 clones, around 88% of them singletons, with 6% to 8.5% in the top ten. This clone was counted a single time. Its target is unknown. The material sequenced was peripheral blood, taken on day 0 of AZD1222 vaccination. The rearrangement links TRBV6-1 to TRBJ2-7; the D is unclear. The TCR originated in an adult in good health. CDR3 loop: CASRSSYEQYF. The CDR3 DNA sequence: TGTGCCAGTCGTTCCTCCTACGAGCAGTACTTC.